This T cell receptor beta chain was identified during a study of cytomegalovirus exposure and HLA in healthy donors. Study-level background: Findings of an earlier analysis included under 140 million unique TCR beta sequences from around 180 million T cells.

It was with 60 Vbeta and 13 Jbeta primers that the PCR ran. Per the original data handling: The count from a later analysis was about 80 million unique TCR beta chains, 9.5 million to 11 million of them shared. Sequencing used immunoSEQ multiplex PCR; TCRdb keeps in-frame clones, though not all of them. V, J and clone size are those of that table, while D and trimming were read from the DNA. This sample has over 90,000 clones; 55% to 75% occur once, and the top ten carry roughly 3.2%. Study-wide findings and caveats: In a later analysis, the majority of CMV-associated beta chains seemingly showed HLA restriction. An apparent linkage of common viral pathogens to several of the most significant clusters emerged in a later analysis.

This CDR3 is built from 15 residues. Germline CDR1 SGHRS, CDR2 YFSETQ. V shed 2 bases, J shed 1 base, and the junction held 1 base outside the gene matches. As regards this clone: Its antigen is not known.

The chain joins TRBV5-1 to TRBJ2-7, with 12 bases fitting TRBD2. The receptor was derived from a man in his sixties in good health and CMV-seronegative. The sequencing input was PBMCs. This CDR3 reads CASSLGLAGSYEQYF. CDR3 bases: TGCGCCAGCAGCTTAGGACTAGCGGGGTCCTACGAGCAGTACTTC.